One and the same sample provided the 11 T cell receptor beta chains below, sequenced in a study of response to subunit inactivated influenza vaccine. Via MiXCR, TCRdb re-called the RT-PCR reads, giving one row per CDR3 protein. The sample lists around 520,000 distinct CDR3 sequences; 12% were seen once. Sequencing used PBMCs from blood, obtained on the day of vaccination. The receptors stem from a man aged 45-65 years who received an inactivated influenza vaccine.

The V call is TRBV7-2, the J call TRBJ2-7; D not resolved. Looked up from germline, CDR1 is SGHTA and CDR2 is FQGNSA. V lost 2 bases and J lost 4, with 12 bases in between. The CDR3 has 14 residues. The CDR3 region has the DNA TGTGCCAGCAGCTTAATGGGTGTAGGATACGAGCAGTACTTC. Translating gives CASSLMGVGYEQYF.

The rearrangement links TRBV29-1 to TRBJ1-5, with D maybe TRBD1 (5 bases). V lost 5 bases and J lost 0, with 11 bases in between. The CDR3 runs 14 residues. Germline V gene data show CDR1 as SQVTM and CDR2 as ANQGSEA. The CDR3 loop reads CSVREGHSNQPQHF. DNA of the CDR3: TGCAGCGTTCGTGAAGGACATAGCAATCAGCCCCAGCATTTT. The complete variable domain, with remaining parts taken from reference TRBV29-1 and TRBJ1-5, reads SAVISQKPSRDICQRGTSLTIQCQVDSQVTMMFWYRQQPGQSLTLIATANQGSEATYESGFVIDKFPISRPNLTFSTLTVSNMSPEDSSIYLCSVREGHSNQPQHFGDGTRLSIL.

J is TRBJ2-7 and V is TRBV20-1, with 9 bases fitting TRBD2. The germline V gene has CDR1 DFQATT and CDR2 SNEGSKA (reference sequence). CDR3 length equals 13 residues. As DNA, the CDR3 is TGCGCCCCGGGGGGGCGGGAGGGCCACGAGCAGTACTTC. Protein sequence: CAPGGREGHEQYF.

This sequence joins TRBV2 and TRBJ2-4; no reliable D call. This CDR3 has 16 residues. Germline V CDR1 and CDR2: SNHLY, FYNNEI. V was cut by 0 bases and J by 0 bases, with 9 bases left in between. The CDR3 region is CASSEALWTAKNIQYF. For the CDR3, the DNA is TGTGCCAGCAGTGAAGCGCTTTGGACAGCCAAAAACATTCAGTACTTC.

This clonotype was detected many times. This sequence joins TRBV6-1 and TRBJ2-7; 7 bases line up with TRBD1. The CDR3 totals 14 residues. V trimming: 7 bases; J trimming: 4 bases; junction bases outside the gene matches: 10. Germline V gene sequence: CDR1 MNHNS, CDR2 SASEGT. CDR3 bases: TGTGCCAGCAAGTGGCGACAGGGAGCGTACGAGCAGTACTTC. As protein: CASKWRQGAYEQYF.

The chain uses TRBV6-4 and TRBJ2-1, with a weak D call TRBD2 (6 bases). Germline V gives CDR1 MRHNA, CDR2 SNTAGT. The V end was cut by 1 base, the J end by 9 bases, with 10 bases between. This CDR3 is built from 13 residues. The CDR3 DNA sequence: TGTGCCAGCAGTGACTGGGGGGAGCGTGAGCAGTTCTTC. It specifies CASSDWGEREQFF.

This clonotype has just a few counts. The genes are TRBV5-5 and TRBJ1-1; no clear D. The V gene's germline CDR1 is SGHKS and CDR2 YYEKEE (reference sequence). The V gene lost 1 base and the J gene lost 6 bases, with 10 bases spanning the gap. The CDR3 is made up of 13 amino acids. CDR3 in DNA: TGTGCCAGCAGCTTGAGGGTTTTGGCTGAAGCTTTCTTT. Protein product: CASSLRVLAEAFF.

The chain is built from TRBV6-2 or TRBV6-3 and TRBJ2-5, with no clear D. The CDR3 covers 15 residues. The germline V gene encodes CDR1 MNHEY and CDR2 SVGEGT. Deletions cut 10 bases from V and 0 bases from J, with 18 bases between. This chain's CDR3 is CATRRGTRNQETQYF. The CDR3 DNA reads TGTGCCACCCGGCGCGGTACCCGTAACCAAGAGACCCAGTACTTC.

In the case of this clonotype: One end of the junction fails to match germline, which may point to a read error. The V and J genes are TRBV5-6 and TRBJ2-5; D unresolved. The germline gives CDR1 SGHDT, CDR2 YYEEEE. CDR3 size: 11 residues. This CDR3 reads CASSLSVDFLF. CDR3 bases: TGTGCCAGCAGCTTGAGTGTCGACTTCCTTTTC.

There are many counts of this clonotype. The CDR3 region has the DNA TGTGCCAGCAGTTTAGACAGGGAATATCAGCCCCAGCATTTT. Translation: CASSLDREYQPQHF. The chain recombines TRBV6-2 or TRBV6-3 with TRBJ1-5, with TRBD1 identical over 7 bases. This CDR3 spans 14 amino acids. Germline lookup yields CDR1 MNHEY and CDR2 SVGEGT. After removal of 4 bases from V and 5 bases from J, the junction contained 5 bases not matched to a gene.

This clonotype appeared many times. The chain uses TRBV27 and TRBJ2-2; D possibly corresponds to TRBD2 (6 bases). CDR3 length: 15 residues. CDR1 MNHEY and CDR2 SMNVEV come from the germline V gene (reference sequence). V was cut by 5 bases and J by 4 bases, with 14 bases left in between. CDR3 amino acids: CASSRSGLGTGELFF. CDR3 sequence (DNA): TGTGCCAGCAGTCGGTCGGGACTGGGCACCGGGGAGCTGTTTTTT.